A single sample gave rise to the 3 T cell receptor beta chains below, sequenced in a study of blood T cells in healthy people across ages. Through a sample-barcoded 5' primer and a J-beta primer mix, a second PCR was run for roughly 7 to 12 cycles. TCRdb ran MiXCR on the 5' RACE reads and lists one entry per CDR3 protein. The profile covers more than 700,000 distinct CDR3 sequences, with less than 70% appearing a single time and about 42% taken by the ten largest. The specimen was blood. These receptors all come from an elderly man in good health.

The V gene is TRBV7-9, the J gene TRBJ2-3; 12 nucleotides match TRBD2. Germline trimming cut 6 bases from V and 4 bases from J; bases unmatched to any gene: 5. This CDR3 contains 15 residues. The germline V gene encodes CDR1 SEHNR and CDR2 FQNEAQ (reference sequence). CDR3 in DNA: TGTGCCAGCAGGACTAGCGGGAGAGGGGCAGATACGCAGTATTTT. This sequence encodes CASRTSGRGADTQYF.

The CDR3 here is CASSPVGQVGEQYF. The CDR3 DNA is TGTGCCAGCAGCCCGGTCGGACAGGTCGGGGAGCAGTACTTC. The rearrangement joins TRBV28 to TRBJ2-4, with 7 positions matching TRBD1. Trimming took 6 bases from V and 13 from J; bases not matched to a gene: 15. CDR3 length: 14 amino acids. CDR1 MDHEN and CDR2 SYDVKM come from the germline V gene. The full variable domain, rest sourced from reference TRBV28 and TRBJ2-4, is DVKVTQSSRYLVKRTGEKVFLECVQDMDHENMFWYRQDPGLGLRLIYFSYDVKMKEKGDIPEGYSVSREKKERFSLILESASTNQTSMYLCASSPVGQVGEQYFGAGTRLSVL.

This clonotype was recorded a few times. The J gene is TRBJ2-1, the V gene TRBV6-5, with TRBD2 matching 7 bases. Germline-derived CDR1 and CDR2 are MNHEY and SVGAGI. The CDR3 runs 15 residues. V trimming: 6 bases; J trimming: 4 bases; junction bases outside the gene matches: 9. The CDR3 protein is CASSSGLGLYNEQFF. DNA for the CDR3: TGTGCCAGCAGCTCTGGACTAGGATTATACAATGAGCAGTTCTTC.